Following are 22 T cell receptor beta chains from one sample sequenced in a study of type 1 regulatory T cells. These receptors are not linked to any known antigen. Each CDR3 protein is one row after TCRdb ran MiXCR on the reads. The sample records thousands of distinct CDR3 sequences, 25% to 30% being singletons. The sequenced material came from cultured T cells, either the whole culture or a sorted T cell fraction (not recorded which). Described subset: Tr1-enriched cell product generated in vitro against host alloantigens. Source of these receptors: a human donor in good health.

This clonotype was detected ten times or more. The chain is built from TRBV6-5 and TRBJ2-3; D gene unclear. V lost 5 bases and J 1 base, leaving 7 bases between the germline ends. The length of the CDR3 is 13 residues. Germline CDR1 is MNHEY and CDR2 is SVGAGI. CDR3 residues: CASSTPGTDTQYF. The CDR3, as DNA: TGTGCCAGCAGTACCCCAGGCACAGATACGCAGTATTTT.

This clonotype is categorized as large. In DNA form, the CDR3 reads TGTGCCAGCAGCTTATCCAGGGGGGAGACCCAGTACTTC. This encodes CASSLSRGETQYF. V gene TRBV7-6 combines with J gene TRBJ2-5, with 7 bases matching TRBD1. The CDR3 runs 13 residues. Germline lookup yields CDR1 SGHVS and CDR2 FNYEAQ. Trimming at V came to 2 bases and at J to 5 bases, leaving 2 bases not matched to a gene.

The chain joins TRBV5-6 to TRBJ1-4, with no clear D. CDR1 is SGHDT and CDR2 is YYEEEE in the germline V gene. The CDR3 totals 13 residues. The V end lost 3 bases, the J end lost 0 bases, and 3 bases lay between the germline ends. The CDR3 coding sequence is TGTGCCAGCAGCTATGCAACTAATGAAAAACTGTTTTTT. This sequence encodes CASSYATNEKLFF.

This clonotype was detected ten times or more. This chain uses TRBV20-1 with TRBJ2-1; 7 bases fit TRBD2. The trim removed 2 bases at V and 4 bases at J, leaving 5 bases unmatched. Germline CDR1 is DFQATT and CDR2 is SNEGSKA (reference sequence). CDR3 length: 14 amino acids. The CDR3 here is CSARKRDGYNEQFF. The CDR3 nucleotides are TGCAGTGCTAGAAAGCGGGATGGGTACAATGAGCAGTTCTTC.

This clonotype has at least ten counts. The chain uses TRBV9 and TRBJ2-1, with 13 bases that match TRBD2. J gave up 8 bases and V 0 bases, and 8 bases lay outside the gene matches. CDR1 SGDLS and CDR2 YYNGEE come from the germline V gene. The CDR3 is made up of 17 amino acids. The chain's CDR3 is CASSVGMGLAGPDEQFF. CDR3 sequence (DNA): TGTGCCAGCAGCGTAGGTATGGGACTAGCGGGACCGGATGAGCAGTTCTTC.

This clonotype was found a few times. The chain couples TRBV5-1 to TRBJ2-2; 8 bases map to TRBD2. The CDR3 has 17 amino acids. Trimming took 0 bases from V and 4 from J; bases not matched to a gene: 8. The V gene's germline CDR1 is SGHRS and CDR2 YFSETQ. This CDR3 reads CASSLAPSGSGTGELFF. The CDR3 DNA sequence: TGCGCCAGCAGCTTGGCCCCCAGCGGGAGTGGCACCGGGGAGCTGTTTTTT.

Judged by abundance, this clonotype is medium-sized (0.01 to 0.1%). V gene TRBV20-1 combines with J gene TRBJ1-2; no clear D gene. V was trimmed by 3 bases and J by 8 bases, leaving 10 bases between them. In germline, CDR1 is DFQATT, CDR2 SNEGSKA (reference sequence). This CDR3 spans 11 amino acids. CDR3: CSASLGVGYTF. The CDR3 nucleotides are TGCAGTGCTAGTCTAGGTGTAGGCTACACCTTC.

By share of the sample, this clonotype is medium-sized. The chain joins TRBV20-1 to TRBJ2-1; D not resolved. V shed 5 bases and J shed 8 bases, with 19 bases lying between them. Germline CDR1 reads DFQATT; CDR2 reads SNEGSKA (reference sequence). The CDR3 totals 14 residues. In DNA form, the CDR3 reads TGCAGTGCTTCCGGTCGAAGTCCCATCGATGAGCAGTTCTTC. Translated, it gives CSASGRSPIDEQFF.

This clonotype has at least ten counts. The chain links TRBV2 to TRBJ2-5; 7 bases align to TRBD2. The CDR3 has 15 amino acids. CDR1 SNHLY and CDR2 FYNNEI come from the germline V gene. The V and J ends lost 3 bases and 9 bases, in that order; junction bases with no gene match: 13. CDR3 protein: CASSEILAGQEAQYF. CDR3 nucleotide sequence: TGTGCCAGCAGTGAGATATTAGCGGGTCAGGAGGCCCAGTACTTC.

Judged by abundance, this clonotype is medium-sized. This rearrangement joins TRBV20-1 to TRBJ2-4; possibly TRBD1 for D (6 bases). In germline, CDR1 is DFQATT, CDR2 SNEGSKA (reference sequence). The CDR3 is 14 residues long. Trimming removed 6 bases from V and 0 bases from J, with 12 bases in between. CDR3 loop: CSAQKGGAKNIQYF. The CDR3, as DNA: TGCAGTGCCCAGAAAGGGGGAGCCAAAAACATTCAGTACTTC.

This clonotype was observed a single time. This rearrangement joins TRBV7-3 to TRBJ2-2, with 8 positions matching TRBD2. The CDR3 runs to 14 residues. Germline CDR1 SGHTA, CDR2 FQGTGA. The J segment lost 7 bases and the V segment lost 5 bases, leaving 6 bases of the junction unmatched. CDR3 loop: CASSPVLADGELFF. DNA for the CDR3: TGTGCCAGCAGCCCGGTACTAGCGGACGGGGAGCTGTTTTTT. The variable domain in full, with the rest retrieved from reference TRBV7-3 and TRBJ2-2, is GAGVSQTPSNKVTEKGKYVELRCDPISGHTALYWYRQSLGQGPEFLIYFQGTGAADDSGLPNDRFFAVRPEGSVSTLKIQRTERGDSAVYLCASSPVLADGELFFGEGSRLTVL.

Judged by abundance, this clonotype is medium-sized. V usage is TRBV11-1 and J usage is TRBJ2-1; D is possibly TRBD1 (6 bases). The CDR3 length is 15 residues. The germline V gene encodes CDR1 SGHAT and CDR2 FQDESV (reference sequence). Trimming pared 5 bases from V and 6 bases from J, leaving 17 bases between. The CDR3 nucleotides read TGTGCCAGCAGCCACAGGGTCAGGGCGTCCAATGAGCAGTTCTTC. It codes for CASSHRVRASNEQFF.

The chain couples TRBV5-1 to TRBJ2-5; 8 bases are a match to TRBD1. The germline V gene encodes CDR1 SGHRS and CDR2 YFSETQ. The CDR3 is 16 residues long. J gave up 1 base and V 2 bases, and 7 bases lay outside the gene matches. The CDR3 here is CASSFDRGPRQETQYF. CDR3 in DNA: TGCGCCAGCAGCTTCGACAGGGGCCCTCGCCAAGAGACCCAGTACTTC.

At least ten counts were recorded for this clonotype. A junction end diverges from the germline sequence, so it may reflect a read error. The rearrangement links TRBV6-5 to TRBJ2-3; TRBD2 aligns across 12 bases. From germline, CDR1 is MNHEY and CDR2 SVGAGI. The CDR3 length is 14 residues. The CDR3 loop is CASSYSRTSGIIHF. CDR3 nucleotide sequence: TGTGCCAGCAGTTACTCTCGGACTAGCGGGATTATCCATTTT.

Many counts were recorded for this clonotype. The chain employs TRBV5-8 and TRBJ2-3; 8 bases align to TRBD1. Germline lookup yields CDR1 SGHTS and CDR2 YDEGEE. V dropped 0 bases and J dropped 4; count of bases not matched to a gene: 10. There are 17 residues in the CDR3. The CDR3 nucleotides are TGTGCCAGCAGCTTGGCCATCAGGGGGCGCGGGTCAGATACGCAGTATTTT. This translates into CASSLAIRGRGSDTQYF.

The chain joins TRBV9 to TRBJ2-7; D perhaps matches TRBD2 (6 bases). The CDR3 has 15 amino acids. V was cut by 2 bases and J by 1 base, with 13 bases left in between. Per germline, CDR1 SGDLS and CDR2 YYNGEE. The CDR3 DNA sequence: TGTGCCAGCAGCGTGGGGCGGGAAACATCCTACGAGCAGTACTTC. Translating gives CASSVGRETSYEQYF.

The chain is built from TRBV14 and TRBJ2-7; D is ambiguous. Trimming removed 4 bases at V and 0 bases at J, with 4 bases between. This CDR3 is 12 amino acids long. Germline CDR1 and CDR2: SGHDN and FVKESK. The CDR3 coding sequence is TGTGCCAGCAGCCGACACTCCTACGAGCAGTACTTC. Protein sequence: CASSRHSYEQYF.

This clonotype is labeled as medium-sized. V is TRBV7-2 and J is TRBJ1-2, with no clear D. Trimming left V 6 bases short and J 1 base short, with 6 bases between. Germline-derived CDR1 and CDR2 are SGHTA and FQGNSA. The CDR3 is made up of 12 amino acids. CDR3: CASSYSNYGYTF. The CDR3 region has the DNA TGTGCCAGCAGTTACAGTAACTATGGCTACACCTTC.

There are a few counts of this clonotype. The J gene is TRBJ1-2, the V gene TRBV20-1, with a weak D call TRBD1 (5 bases). V lost 4 bases to trimming and J lost 6 bases, with 9 bases between them. The CDR3 is 11 residues long. The germline V gene encodes CDR1 DFQATT and CDR2 SNEGSKA (reference sequence). CDR3 sequence: CSAIGANGYTF. The CDR3 nucleotides read TGCAGTGCTATCGGGGCAAATGGCTACACCTTC.

By sample fraction, this clonotype is medium-sized. The V and J genes are TRBV3-1 and TRBJ2-7, with unresolved D. CDR1 is LGHDT and CDR2 is YNNKEL in the germline V gene (reference sequence). This CDR3 has 15 amino acids. The germline V and J ends were trimmed by 1 base and 3 bases, with 13 bases remaining between them. The CDR3 DNA follows: TGTGCCAGCAGCCAAGTTGGTAGCAGCCGCTACGAGCAGTACTTC. It translates to CASSQVGSSRYEQYF.

In its sample, this clonotype was seen many times. The gene calls are TRBV30 and TRBJ1-5; a possible D gene is TRBD1 (5 bases). With 1 base removed from V and 5 bases from J, the gap between germline ends came to 12 bases. The CDR3 totals 14 residues. Germline-derived CDR1 and CDR2 are GTSNPN and SVGIG (reference sequence). DNA for the CDR3: TGTGCCTGGAGTGCCGGAGGGGAAGATCAGCCCCAGCATTTT. Amino acids: CAWSAGGEDQPQHF.

Sample share makes this clonotype medium-sized. The chain's CDR3 is CATRGTVNTEAFF. The CDR3 DNA reads as TGTGCCACCAGGGGGACGGTGAACACTGAAGCTTTCTTT. The chain combines TRBV10-3 with TRBJ1-1; the match to TRBD1 covers 7 bases. Looked up from germline, CDR1 is ENHRY and CDR2 is SYGVKD. The V gene end was trimmed by 10 bases and the J gene end by 0 bases; junction bases not matched to a gene: 5. This CDR3 region has 13 residues.